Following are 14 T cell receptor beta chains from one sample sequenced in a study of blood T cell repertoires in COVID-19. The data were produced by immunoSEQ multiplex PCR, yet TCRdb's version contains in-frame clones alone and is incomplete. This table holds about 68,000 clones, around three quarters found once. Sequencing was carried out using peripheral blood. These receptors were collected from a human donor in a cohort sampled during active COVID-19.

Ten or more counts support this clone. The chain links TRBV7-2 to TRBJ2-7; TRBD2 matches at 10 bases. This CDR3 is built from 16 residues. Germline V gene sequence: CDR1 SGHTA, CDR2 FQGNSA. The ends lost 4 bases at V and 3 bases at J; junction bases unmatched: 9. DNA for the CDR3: TGTGCCAGCAGCTCAGAGCCGGGACTAGCGAGCTACGAGCAGTACTTC. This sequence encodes CASSSEPGLASYEQYF.

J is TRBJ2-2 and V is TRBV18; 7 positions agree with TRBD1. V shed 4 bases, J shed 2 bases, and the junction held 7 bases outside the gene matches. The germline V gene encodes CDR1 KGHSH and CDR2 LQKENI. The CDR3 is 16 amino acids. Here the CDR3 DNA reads TGTGCCAGCTCACGAGGGGGACAGCGAAACACCGGGGAGCTGTTTTTT. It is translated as CASSRGGQRNTGELFF.

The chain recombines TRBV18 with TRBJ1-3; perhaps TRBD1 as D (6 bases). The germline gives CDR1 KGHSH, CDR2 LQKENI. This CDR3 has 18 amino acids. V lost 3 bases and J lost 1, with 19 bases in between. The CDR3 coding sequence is TGTGCCAGCTCACCTTCGAGACCACAGGGAAGTTCTGGAAACACCATATATTTT. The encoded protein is CASSPSRPQGSSGNTIYF.

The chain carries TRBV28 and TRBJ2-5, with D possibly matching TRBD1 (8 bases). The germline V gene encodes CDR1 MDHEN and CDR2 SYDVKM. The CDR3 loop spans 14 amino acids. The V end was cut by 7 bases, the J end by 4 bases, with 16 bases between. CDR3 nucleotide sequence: TGTGCCAGCACCTCGACAGGGGAGGGAGAGACCCAGTACTTC. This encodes CASTSTGEGETQYF. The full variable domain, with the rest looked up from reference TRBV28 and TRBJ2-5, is DVKVTQSSRYLVKRTGEKVFLECVQDMDHENMFWYRQDPGLGLRLIYFSYDVKMKEKGDIPEGYSVSREKKERFSLILESASTNQTSMYLCASTSTGEGETQYFGPGTRLLVL.

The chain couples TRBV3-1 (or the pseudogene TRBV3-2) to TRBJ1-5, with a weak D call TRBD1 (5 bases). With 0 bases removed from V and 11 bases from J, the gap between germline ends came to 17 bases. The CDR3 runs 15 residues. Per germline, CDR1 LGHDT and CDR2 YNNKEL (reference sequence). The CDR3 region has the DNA TGTGCCAGCAGCCAAGATATCCAGTTTGGGGCAGCCCAGCATTTT. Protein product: CASSQDIQFGAAQHF.

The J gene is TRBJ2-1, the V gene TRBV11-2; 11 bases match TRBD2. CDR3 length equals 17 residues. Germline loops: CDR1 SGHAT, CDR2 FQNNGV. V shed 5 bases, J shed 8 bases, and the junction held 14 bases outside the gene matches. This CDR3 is CASSRAGLAGGQDEQFF. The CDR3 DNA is TGTGCCAGCAGCCGAGCGGGTTTAGCGGGAGGGCAAGATGAGCAGTTCTTC. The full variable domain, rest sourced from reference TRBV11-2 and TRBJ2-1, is EAGVAQSPRYKIIEKRQSVAFWCNPISGHATLYWYQQILGQGPKLLIQFQNNGVVDDSQLPKDRFSAERLKGVDSTLKIQPAKLEDSAVYLCASSRAGLAGGQDEQFFGPGTRLTVL.

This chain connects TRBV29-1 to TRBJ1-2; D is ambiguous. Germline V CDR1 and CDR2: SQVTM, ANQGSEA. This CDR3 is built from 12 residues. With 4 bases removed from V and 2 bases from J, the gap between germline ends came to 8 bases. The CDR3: CSVGSLNYGYTF. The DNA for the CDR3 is TGCAGCGTTGGTTCGCTAAACTATGGCTACACCTTC.

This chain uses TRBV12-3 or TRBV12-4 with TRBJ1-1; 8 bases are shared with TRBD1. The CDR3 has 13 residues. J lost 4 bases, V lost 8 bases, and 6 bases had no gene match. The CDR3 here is CASRQGAFTEAFF. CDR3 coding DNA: TGTGCCAGCCGGCAGGGGGCCTTCACTGAAGCTTTCTTT.

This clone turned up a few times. This CDR3 is CASSWRGTYEQYF. The DNA of the CDR3 is TGTGCCAGCAGCTGGCGGGGAACCTACGAGCAGTACTTC. The rearrangement joins TRBV6-2 or TRBV6-3 to TRBJ2-7; D is possibly TRBD2 (6 bases). Germline CDR1 is MNHEY and CDR2 is SVGEGT. Trimming stripped 6 bases from V and 2 bases from J, with 11 bases between. CDR3 size: 13 residues.

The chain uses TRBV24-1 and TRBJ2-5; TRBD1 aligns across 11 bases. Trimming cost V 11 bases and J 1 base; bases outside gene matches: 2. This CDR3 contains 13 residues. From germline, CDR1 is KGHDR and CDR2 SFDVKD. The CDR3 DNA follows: TGTGCCAGCGGGACAGGGGGCCAAGAGACCCAGTACTTC. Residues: CASGTGGQETQYF.

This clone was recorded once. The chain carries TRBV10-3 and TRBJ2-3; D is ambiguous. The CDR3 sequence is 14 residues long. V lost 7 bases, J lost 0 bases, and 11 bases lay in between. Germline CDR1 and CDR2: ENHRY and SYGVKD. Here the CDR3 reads CAITQDPSTDTQYF. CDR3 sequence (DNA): TGTGCCATCACCCAGGATCCAAGCACAGATACGCAGTATTTT.

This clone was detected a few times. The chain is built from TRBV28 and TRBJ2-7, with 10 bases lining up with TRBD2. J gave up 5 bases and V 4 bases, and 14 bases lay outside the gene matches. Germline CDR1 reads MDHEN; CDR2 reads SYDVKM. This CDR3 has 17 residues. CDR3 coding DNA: TGTGCCAGCAGTTCTCTAGGGCTAGCGGGAGATCCCGACGAGCAGTACTTC. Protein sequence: CASSSLGLAGDPDEQYF. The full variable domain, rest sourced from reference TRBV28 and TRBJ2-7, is DVKVTQSSRYLVKRTGEKVFLECVQDMDHENMFWYRQDPGLGLRLIYFSYDVKMKEKGDIPEGYSVSREKKERFSLILESASTNQTSMYLCASSSLGLAGDPDEQYFGPGTRLTVT.

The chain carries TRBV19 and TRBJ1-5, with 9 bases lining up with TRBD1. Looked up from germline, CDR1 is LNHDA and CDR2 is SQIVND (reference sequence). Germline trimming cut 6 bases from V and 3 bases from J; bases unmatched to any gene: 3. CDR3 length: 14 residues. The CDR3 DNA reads TGTGCCAGTAGAACAGGGGGCCCCAATCAGCCCCAGCATTTT. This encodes CASRTGGPNQPQHF.

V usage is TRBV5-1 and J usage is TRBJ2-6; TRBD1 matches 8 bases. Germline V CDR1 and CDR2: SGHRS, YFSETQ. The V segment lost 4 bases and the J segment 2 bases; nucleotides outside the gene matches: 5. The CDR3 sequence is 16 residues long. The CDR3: CASSAIQGAGANVLTF. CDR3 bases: TGCGCCAGCAGCGCGATACAGGGGGCTGGGGCCAACGTCCTGACTTTC.